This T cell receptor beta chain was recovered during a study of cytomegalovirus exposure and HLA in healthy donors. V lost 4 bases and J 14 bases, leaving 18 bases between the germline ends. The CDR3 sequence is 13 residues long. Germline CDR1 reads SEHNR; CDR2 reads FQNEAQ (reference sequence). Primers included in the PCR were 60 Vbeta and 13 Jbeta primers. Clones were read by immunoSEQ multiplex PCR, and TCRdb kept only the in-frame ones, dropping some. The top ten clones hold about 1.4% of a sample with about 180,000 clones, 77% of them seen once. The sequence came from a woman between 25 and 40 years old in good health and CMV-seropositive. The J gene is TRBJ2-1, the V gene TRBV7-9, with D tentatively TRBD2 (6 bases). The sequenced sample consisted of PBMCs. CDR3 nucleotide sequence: TGTGCCAGCAGCTCCGGACTACCGAAGGGCGAGTTCTTC. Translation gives CASSSGLPKGEFF.